This T cell receptor beta chain is drawn from a study of OX40 agonist ivuxolimab in advanced cancers. Regarding the research as a whole: Ivuxolimab, which targeted the costimulatory receptor OX40 (CD134), was an agonistic, fully human IgG2 monoclonal antibody. Peripheral TCRbeta sequencing aimed to test whether ivuxolimab altered TCR sequence diversity and caused clonal T-cell expansion. Of the approximately 54 patients in dose escalation, about 20 had hepatocellular carcinoma, some 15 had melanoma, 9 had renal cell carcinoma and 9 had head and neck cancer. Intravenous ivuxolimab was administered to patients every 2 weeks at six dose levels: 0.01, 0.1, 0.3, 1.5, 3 and 10 mg/kg. Partial responses occurred in three dose-escalation patients, of whom one had hepatocellular carcinoma and two had cutaneous melanoma. Patients were allowed to have had prior anti-PD-1, anti-PD-L1 or anti-CTLA-4 therapy, and 40% of the dose-escalation patients had been treated with checkpoint inhibitors. The dose-escalation cohort was around 83% male with a mean age of approximately 60 years, ranging from roughly 20 to 80. The paper describes the monotherapy dose-escalation part (N of about 47 patients) of the phase I trial of ivuxolimab.

For this clone: Its cognate antigen has yet to be identified. There are no base qualities to consult, and no much larger clone falls within one base.

Genomic DNA was extracted from sorted cells for sequencing of the TCRbeta CDR3 region. The immunoSEQ Assay was used for sequencing of TCRbeta CDR3 regions. TCRdb holds this immuneACCESS table with in-frame rearrangements only. Some clones are missing; in checked studies, unresolved V genes explain under half, and the rest has no known cause. The table for this sample lists some 57,000 clones; 85% to 90% of them were counted only once. Approximately 5% of the sample lies in the top ten. In the germline V gene, CDR1 corresponds to SNHLY and CDR2 to FYNNEI. At the junction V is shortened by 9 bases and J by 3 bases, with 12 bases in between. Including cysteine and phenylalanine, the CDR3 has 13 amino acids. The only DNA kept is the CDR3, 39 bases in frame from the first base. Patients with a history of autoimmune disease or receiving systemic immunosuppression were excluded from the trial. Peripheral blood for TCR sequencing was collected from all dose cohorts at baseline, on cycle 4 day 1, and on cycle 7 day 1. Samples came from an open-label, multicenter, first-in-human phase I dose-escalation trial of ivuxolimab. The trial enrolled adults with locally advanced or metastatic head and neck squamous cell, hepatocellular, melanoma or renal cell carcinoma. Before TCR sequencing, CD4+ T cells and CD8+ T cells from peripheral blood were sorted into separate populations.

Overall study results and their limits: At doses from 0.1 to 3.0 mg/kg, clonal expansion was seen in both CD4+ and CD8+ blood T cells between baseline and week 6. The antigen specificity of the clonally expanded peripheral T cells was not determined. Low levels of normalized T-cell clonal expansion were also seen in some patients who did not respond. On average, CD8+ T cells showed more expanded clones than CD4+ T cells after ivuxolimab. In partial responders in the 0.1-3.0 mg/kg groups, normalized peripheral clonal expansion was found to be among the lowest, especially among CD8+ T cells.

The receptor chain draws on TRBV2 and TRBJ1-5; no D gene can be assigned with confidence. The sequencing used CD4+ or CD8+ T cells sorted from blood, collected in a trial of the OX40 agonist ivuxolimab. The origin of this receptor is an adult with an advanced solid tumor such as melanoma, head and neck, liver or kidney cancer. CDR3 protein: CASSFQTNQPQHF. The DNA sequence reads TGTGCCAGTTCCTTTCAGACCAATCAGCCCCAGCATTTT.